This TCR beta chain emerged from a study of cytomegalovirus exposure and HLA in healthy donors. Healthy bone marrow donors made up the donor group. With 60 Vbeta and 13 Jbeta primers, the PCR was carried out. Sequenced by immunoSEQ multiplex PCR; TCRdb stores in-frame clones only, minus some. The sample records roughly 130,000 clones, 75% to 85% being singletons. The CDR3 covers 14 residues. Details on this clone: Its antigen is unknown.

Findings of the study overall: In a later analysis, TCR beta V- and J-gene trimming showed a link to a missense DCLRE1C variant. Several of the most significant clusters appeared linked to common viral pathogens, based on a later analysis. Segments of the TCR beta V type were, in most cases, productive about 87% or about 30% of the time in an earlier analysis.

The sequencing sample was made of PBMCs. This clonotype was obtained from a man aged 25 to 40 in good health and CMV-seronegative. The chain carries TRBV12-2 and TRBJ1-4; TRBD1, the table's D call, was not compared with the DNA. TRBV12-2 represents a pseudogene. The CDR3 nucleotides are TGTGCAAGTCGTAACGGACAGGGGTGCGAAAAACTGTTTTTT. Its protein is CASRNGQGCEKLFF.